This T cell receptor beta chain originates from a study of cytomegalovirus exposure and HLA in healthy donors. In the PCR, 60 Vbeta and 13 Jbeta primers were used. Only in-frame clones appear in the TCRdb table, and some are missing; sequencing was by immunoSEQ multiplex PCR. The sample lists approximately 120,000 clones, approximately 80% occurring once. The J segment lost 4 bases and the V segment lost 2 bases, leaving 10 bases of the junction unmatched. This CDR3 is 16 amino acids long. Germline V gene data show CDR1 as SGHNT and CDR2 as YYREEE (reference sequence). The receptor was derived from a man aged 50-59 years in good health and CMV-seronegative. J is TRBJ2-7 and V is TRBV5-4, with 9 bases fitting TRBD2. Sequenced input: PBMCs. Here the CDR3 DNA reads TGTGCCAGCAGCTTAAAACGCGGGAGGGAAACTTACGAGCAGTACTTC. This sequence encodes CASSLKRGRETYEQYF.